This TCR beta chain stems from a study of metastatic and nonmetastatic thyroid tumors. No patient had received any treatment before thyroid surgery. CDR3 length: 14 residues. V was clipped by 4 bases and J by 6 bases, with 13 bases between them. CDR1 LGHNT and CDR2 FRNRAP come from the germline V gene. This clone has at least ten counts. TCRdb re-analyzed the PCR reads using MiXCR. The sample lists fewer than 7,500 clones; about 32% were seen once. The sample was tumor tissue. This clonotype was obtained from a female donor with papillary thyroid cancer or a benign thyroid nodule (not recorded which). Some clones in this sample may be carry-over from other donors' samples. The chain is built from TRBV12-5 and TRBJ1-5, with unresolved D. CDR3 bases: TGTGCTAGTGGTTCCGGACCGTCGGCTCAGCCCCAGCATTTT. Translating gives CASGSGPSAQPQHF.